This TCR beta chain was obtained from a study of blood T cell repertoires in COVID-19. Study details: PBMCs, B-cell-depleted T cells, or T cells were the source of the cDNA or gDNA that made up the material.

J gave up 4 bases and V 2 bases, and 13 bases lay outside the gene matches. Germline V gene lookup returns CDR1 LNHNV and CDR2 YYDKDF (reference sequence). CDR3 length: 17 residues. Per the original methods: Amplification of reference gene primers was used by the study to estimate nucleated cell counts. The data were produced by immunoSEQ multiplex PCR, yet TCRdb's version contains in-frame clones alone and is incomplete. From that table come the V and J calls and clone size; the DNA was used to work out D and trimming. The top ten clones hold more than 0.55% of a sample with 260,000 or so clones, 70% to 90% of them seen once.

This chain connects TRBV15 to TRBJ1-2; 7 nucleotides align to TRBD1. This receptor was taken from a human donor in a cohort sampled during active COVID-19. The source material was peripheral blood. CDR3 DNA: TGTGCCACCAGCAGATCACCAGGGCCGGGACAGAGCTATGGCTACACCTTC. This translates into CATSRSPGPGQSYGYTF.